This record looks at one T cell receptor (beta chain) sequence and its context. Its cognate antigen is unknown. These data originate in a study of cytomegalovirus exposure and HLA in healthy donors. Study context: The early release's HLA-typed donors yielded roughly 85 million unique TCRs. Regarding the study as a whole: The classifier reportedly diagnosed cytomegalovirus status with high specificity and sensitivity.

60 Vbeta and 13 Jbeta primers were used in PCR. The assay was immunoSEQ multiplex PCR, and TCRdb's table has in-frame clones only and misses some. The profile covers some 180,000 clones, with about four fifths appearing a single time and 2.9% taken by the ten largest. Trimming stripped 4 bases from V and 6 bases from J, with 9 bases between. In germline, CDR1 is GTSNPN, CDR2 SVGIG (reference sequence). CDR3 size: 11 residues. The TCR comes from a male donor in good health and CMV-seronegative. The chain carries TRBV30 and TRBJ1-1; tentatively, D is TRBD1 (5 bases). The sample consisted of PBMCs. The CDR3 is CAWKGGAEAFF. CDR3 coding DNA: TGTGCCTGGAAAGGAGGGGCTGAAGCTTTCTTT.